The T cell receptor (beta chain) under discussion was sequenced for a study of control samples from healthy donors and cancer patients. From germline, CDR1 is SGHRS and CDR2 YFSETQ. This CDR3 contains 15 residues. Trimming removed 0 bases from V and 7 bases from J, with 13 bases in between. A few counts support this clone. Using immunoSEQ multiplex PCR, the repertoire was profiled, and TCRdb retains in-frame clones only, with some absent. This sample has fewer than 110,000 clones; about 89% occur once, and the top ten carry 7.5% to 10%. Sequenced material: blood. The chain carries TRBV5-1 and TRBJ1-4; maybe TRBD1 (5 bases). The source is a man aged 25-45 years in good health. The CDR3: CASSLALGTGEKLFF. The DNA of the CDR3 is TGCGCCAGCAGCTTGGCCCTGGGGACGGGTGAAAAACTGTTTTTT.